The 18 T cell receptor beta chains below all came from one sample that was sequenced in a study of blood T cell repertoires in COVID-19. Repertoires were generated with immunoSEQ multiplex PCR, while TCRdb's copy carries only in-frame clones and drops some. The sample lists tens of thousands of clones, around 90% occurring once. Specimen: peripheral blood. All receptors derive from a human donor in a cohort sampled during active COVID-19.

This clone was recorded only once. V and J are TRBV12-3 or TRBV12-4 and TRBJ2-1, with TRBD2 as a possible D gene (6 bases). CDR3 length: 13 amino acids. Trimming stripped 5 bases from V and 2 bases from J, with 7 bases between. CDR3 sequence: CASSRGTYNEQFF. The DNA of the CDR3 is TGTGCCAGCAGTCGGGGGACCTACAATGAGCAGTTCTTC.

The J gene is TRBJ2-1, the V gene TRBV6-5; 7 bases agree with TRBD1. Trimming at V came to 6 bases and at J to 11 bases, leaving 4 bases not matched to a gene. CDR3 length equals 11 residues. Germline V gene sequence: CDR1 MNHEY, CDR2 SVGAGI. CDR3 in DNA: TGTGCCAGCAGGACACAGGGGAAGCAGTTCTTC. Translating it yields CASRTQGKQFF.

The chain couples TRBV6-5 to TRBJ1-5, with D perhaps matching TRBD1 (6 bases). Trimming pared 4 bases from V and 0 bases from J, leaving 10 bases between. This CDR3 comprises 15 residues. CDR1 and CDR2 from the germline V gene are MNHEY and SVGAGI. The chain's CDR3 is CASSFAGDSNQPQHF. CDR3 nucleotide sequence: TGTGCCAGCAGTTTTGCAGGGGATAGCAATCAGCCCCAGCATTTT.

The rearrangement links TRBV30 to TRBJ2-5, with D tentatively TRBD1 (6 bases). Deletions cut 5 bases from V and 3 bases from J, with 13 bases between. The CDR3 is 13 amino acids. Germline values: CDR1 GTSNPN, CDR2 SVGIG (reference sequence). The CDR3 sequence: CAWLGRGEETQYF. CDR3 nucleotides: TGTGCCTGGCTGGGCAGGGGAGAAGAGACCCAGTACTTC. The whole variable domain, filled in from reference TRBV30 and TRBJ2-5, reads SQTIHQWPATLVQPVGSPLSLECTVEGTSNPNLYWYRQAAGRGLQLLFYSVGIGQISSEVPQNLSASRPQDRQFILSSKKLLLSDSGFYLCAWLGRGEETQYFGPGTRLLVL.

This chain connects TRBV5-1 to TRBJ2-7, with D hard to call. Trimming pared 2 bases from V and 0 bases from J, leaving 9 bases between. Germline CDR1 SGHRS, CDR2 YFSETQ. This CDR3 contains 14 residues. For the CDR3, the DNA is TGCGCCAGCAGCTTTGACCCTAGCTCCTACGAGCAGTACTTC. This sequence encodes CASSFDPSSYEQYF.

V is TRBV7-3 and J is TRBJ2-1; TRBD2 agrees at 7 bases. Per germline, CDR1 SGHTA and CDR2 FQGTGA. The CDR3 runs 14 residues. V dropped 3 bases and J dropped 5; count of bases not matched to a gene: 4. CDR3 DNA: TGTGCCAGCAGCTTGGCTAGCGGCCACAATGAGCAGTTCTTC. Translation: CASSLASGHNEQFF. The variable domain in full, completed from reference TRBV7-3 and TRBJ2-1, reads GAGVSQTPSNKVTEKGKYVELRCDPISGHTALYWYRQSLGQGPEFLIYFQGTGAADDSGLPNDRFFAVRPEGSVSTLKIQRTERGDSAVYLCASSLASGHNEQFFGPGTRLTVL.

The V call is TRBV21-1, the J call TRBJ2-7; TRBD2 reflects the table's D call only, with no check against the DNA. TRBV21-1 is a pseudogene. The CDR3 sequence is 20 residues long. The CDR3 loop is CASSRNGGTSGGRFSYEQYF. CDR3 sequence (DNA): TGTGCCAGCAGCAGAAACGGGGGGACTAGCGGGGGCCGTTTTTCCTACGAGCAGTACTTC.

This rearrangement joins TRBV5-4 to TRBJ1-1, with D possibly TRBD1 on 6 matching bases. This CDR3 region has 15 residues. The germline gives CDR1 SGHNT, CDR2 YYREEE (reference sequence). Trimming removed 3 bases from V and 5 bases from J, with 17 bases in between. CDR3 protein: CASSYGQSGDTEAFF. DNA of the CDR3: TGTGCCAGCAGCTATGGACAGTCTGGGGATACTGAAGCTTTCTTT.

This sequence joins TRBV6-5 and TRBJ2-2; D ambiguous. The CDR3 is made up of 16 amino acids. CDR1 MNHEY and CDR2 SVGAGI come from the germline V gene. The V and J ends lost 0 bases and 6 bases respectively, with 14 bases between them. CDR3 loop: CASSYSNTPGAGELFF. CDR3 bases: TGTGCCAGCAGTTACTCGAATACTCCCGGAGCCGGGGAGCTGTTTTTT.

The chain employs TRBV7-2 and TRBJ1-1; D is uncertain. The CDR3 runs 16 residues. Germline assignment: CDR1 SGHTA and CDR2 FQGNSA. V was pared by 1 base and J by 1 base, with 13 bases between. The CDR3 coding sequence is TGTGCCAGCAGCTTAGGAGTGGGCGGGAAGAACACTGAAGCTTTCTTT. Translated, it gives CASSLGVGGKNTEAFF.

The rearrangement links TRBV20-1 to TRBJ2-1, with a weak D call TRBD2 (5 bases). This CDR3 comprises 12 residues. V was trimmed by 3 bases and J by 8 bases, leaving 11 bases between them. CDR1 is DFQATT, CDR2 SNEGSKA, per germline (reference sequence). CDR3 protein: CSASTSFDEQFF. Written as DNA, the CDR3 is TGCAGTGCTAGTACTAGTTTCGATGAGCAGTTCTTC.

V and J are TRBV7-6 and TRBJ2-1; possibly TRBD1 for D (5 bases). The CDR3 totals 15 residues. Germline-derived CDR1 and CDR2 are SGHVS and FNYEAQ. V dropped 1 base and J dropped 5 bases, with 12 bases sitting between them. In DNA form, the CDR3 reads TGTGCCAGCAGCTTAGAGCAGGGAAGAGACAATGAGCAGTTCTTC. Translating it yields CASSLEQGRDNEQFF.

The chain recombines TRBV19 with TRBJ1-1; 7 bases line up with TRBD1. CDR3 size: 14 residues. Trimming removed 5 bases from V and 3 bases from J; junction bases left unmatched: 6. Looked up from germline, CDR1 is LNHDA and CDR2 is SQIVND (reference sequence). DNA for the CDR3: TGTGCCAGTAGTTCACGACAGGGCTACACTGAAGCTTTCTTT. Amino acids: CASSSRQGYTEAFF. Based on the CDR3 plus reference TRBV19 and TRBJ1-1, the full variable domain is DGGITQSPKYLFRKEGQNVTLSCEQNLNHDAMYWYRQDPGQGLRLIYYSQIVNDFQKGDIAEGYSVSREKKESFPLTVTSAQKNPTAFYLCASSSRQGYTEAFFGQGTRLTVV.

The chain links TRBV7-2 to TRBJ2-6, with D possibly matching TRBD1 (6 bases). This CDR3 has 16 amino acids. Germline CDR1 is SGHTA and CDR2 is FQGNSA. V lost 2 bases and J lost 0, with 8 bases in between. The CDR3 here is CASSLQGYSGANVLTF. CDR3 nucleotide sequence: TGTGCCAGCAGCTTACAGGGGTACTCTGGGGCCAACGTCCTGACTTTC.

This clone has just one count. This chain joins TRBV6-6 and TRBJ2-5; maybe TRBD1 (6 bases). V was pared by 2 bases and J by 0 bases, with 10 bases between. This CDR3 region has 15 residues. In germline, CDR1 is MNHNY, CDR2 SVGAGI (reference sequence). The CDR3 loop reads CASSYAAGDQETQYF. CDR3 coding DNA: TGTGCCAGCAGTTACGCGGCAGGGGACCAAGAGACCCAGTACTTC.

V and J are TRBV2 and TRBJ1-1; 7 bases match TRBD1. J gave up 4 bases and V 1 base, and 6 bases lay outside the gene matches. The CDR3 totals 15 residues. From germline, CDR1 is SNHLY and CDR2 FYNNEI. The CDR3 DNA sequence: TGTGCCAGCAGTGAAGAGGGGACAGACTTCACTGAAGCTTTCTTT. Translated: CASSEEGTDFTEAFF.

The CDR3 reads CASSFTQGPKTQYF. CDR3 in DNA: TGTGCCAGCAGCTTCACACAGGGACCAAAGACCCAGTACTTC. The gene calls are TRBV7-2 and TRBJ2-5; maybe TRBD1 (6 bases). In germline, CDR1 is SGHTA, CDR2 FQGNSA. CDR3 length: 14 amino acids. Trimming cost V 3 bases and J 6 bases, with 14 bases left between them.

The V and J genes are TRBV4-3 and TRBJ2-1; 8 bases are a match to TRBD2. The CDR3 length is 15 residues. Germline values: CDR1 LGHNA, CDR2 YSLEER. J lost 5 bases, V lost 1 base, and 4 bases had no gene match. In DNA form, the CDR3 reads TGCGCCAGCAGCCAAGCGGGGGGGCTTGACAATGAGCAGTTCTTC. It encodes CASSQAGGLDNEQFF.